The sequence of this T cell receptor (beta chain) was determined in a study of regulatory T cells in long-lasting Graves disease. Arm-PCR of CDR3 regions and iRepertoire HTBI primers were the basis on which TCR beta libraries were built. TCRdb re-derived calls from the multiplex PCR reads in MiXCR, one entry per CDR3 protein. The sample includes more than 300,000 distinct CDR3 sequences, around 20% of them seen just once. This clonotype was seen repeatedly, ten times or more. Time point noted: persistent/refractory GD, antithyroid drugs over 5 years with positive TRAb. The TCR library was made from RNA that had been extracted from PBMCs in TRIzol. This clonotype was sampled from a female donor with Graves disease. The input for sequencing was peripheral blood mononuclear cells (PBMCs), taken when the disease was refractory, from a patient treated with antithyroid drugs.

The CDR3 DNA reads as TGTGCCATCAGGGGGGACACTCTGAACACTGAAGCTTTCTTT. Its protein product is CAIRGDTLNTEAFF. The V gene is TRBV10-3, the J gene TRBJ1-1, with D possibly being TRBD1 (6 bases). Germline V gene data show CDR1 as ENHRY and CDR2 as SYGVKD. Trimming shortened V by 6 bases and J by 0 bases, and 11 bases separated the two germline ends. The CDR3 runs to 14 residues.